Listed here are 4 T cell receptor beta chains from one sample, sequenced in a study of blood T cell repertoires in COVID-19. Libraries were prepared by immunoSEQ multiplex PCR; TCRdb keeps only in-frame clonotypes and omits some of them. The sample includes approximately 170,000 clones, 89% of them seen just once. Source material: PBMCs or T cells enriched from blood (not recorded which). These receptor sequences come from a young woman who had recovered from COVID-19.

DNA for the CDR3: TGTGCCAGCAGCTTAACTTCAGGCTCTGGAAACACCATATATTTT. This translates into CASSLTSGSGNTIYF. This chain links TRBV7-9 with TRBJ1-3; D gene ambiguous. Trimming removed 2 bases from V and 0 bases from J, with 8 bases in between. The length of the CDR3 is 15 residues. Germline CDR1 SEHNR, CDR2 FQNEAQ (reference sequence).

The V gene is TRBV20-1, the J gene TRBJ1-1; D not resolved. Germline lookup yields CDR1 DFQATT and CDR2 SNEGSKA (reference sequence). V lost 3 bases and J lost 1, with 9 bases in between. The CDR3 runs to 13 residues. This CDR3 is CSASLFGNTEAFF. CDR3 nucleotide sequence: TGCAGTGCTAGTCTCTTCGGGAACACTGAAGCTTTCTTT.

This clone turned up a few times. The chain joins TRBV9 to TRBJ2-7; D is possibly TRBD1 (6 bases). The CDR3 has 14 residues. The V end was cut by 3 bases, the J end by 6 bases, with 16 bases between. Germline assignment: CDR1 SGDLS and CDR2 YYNGEE. The CDR3 protein is CASSADGQSSEQYF. The CDR3 region has the DNA TGTGCCAGCAGCGCCGACGGACAGTCGTCCGAGCAGTACTTC. Based on the CDR3 plus reference TRBV9 and TRBJ2-7, the full variable domain is DSGVTQTPKHLITATGQRVTLRCSPRSGDLSVYWYQQSLDQGLQFLIQYYNGEERAKGNILERFSAQQFPDLHSELNLSSLELGDSALYFCASSADGQSSEQYFGPGTRLTVT.

This chain joins TRBV5-1 and TRBJ2-7; the D gene is possibly TRBD1 (6 bases). The CDR3 runs to 14 residues. Germline CDR1 SGHRS, CDR2 YFSETQ. Trimming shortened V by 4 bases and J by 7 bases, and 18 bases separated the two germline ends. In DNA, the CDR3 is TGCGCCAGCAGCGGGACAACCACGGCCCGGGAGCAGTACTTC. It encodes CASSGTTTAREQYF.